These T cell receptor beta chains were read from a single sample in a study of early T cells in non-severe SARS-CoV-2 infection. TCRdb re-derived calls from the 5' RACE reads in MiXCR, one entry per CDR3 protein. Among some 70,000 distinct CDR3 sequences, roughly 8.7% were seen once, and the ten largest hold 5.9%. Sequencing used whole blood. All receptors derive from an adult who was a healthcare worker with PCR-confirmed SARS-CoV-2 infection or an uninfected control (not recorded which). CDR3s include the opening cysteine and the closing phenylalanine or tryptophan. D genes are given only for firm matches. Not all rows give a size; the values are once, few, many and, for expanded clones, a class.

j_call	clone_size	cdr3_length	d_call	v_call	cdr3_aa	cdr3_nt
TRBJ2-1	-	13	-	TRBV3-1	CASSQPPWDEQFF	TGTGCCAGCAGCCAACCCCCCTGGGATGAGCAGTTCTTC
TRBJ2-1	few	14	-	TRBV21-1	CASSWGFSYNEQFF	TGTGCCAGCAGCTGGGGGTTCTCCTACAATGAGCAGTTCTTC
TRBJ2-7	many	12	-	TRBV20-1	CSVLRTRYEQYF	TGCAGCGTCTTAAGGACACGCTACGAGCAGTACTTC
TRBJ2-2	many	14	-	TRBV11-2	CASSYIRVGGELFF	TGTGCCAGCAGCTATATCAGGGTCGGCGGGGAGCTGTTTTTT
TRBJ2-5	many	15	-	TRBV29-1	CSVEVEGFVSETQYF	TGCAGCGTTGAAGTGGAAGGGTTCGTGTCGGAGACCCAGTACTTC
TRBJ1-4	many	12	-	TRBV7-9	CASSFTARGLFF	TGTGCCAGCAGCTTTACCGCGAGGGGGCTGTTTTTT
TRBJ2-1	few	16	TRBD2	TRBV29-1	CSVEDAGLAGYNEQFF	TGCAGCGTTGAAGATGCCGGACTAGCGGGGTACAATGAGCAGTTCTTC
TRBJ1-6	few	16	-	TRBV18	CASSPRTVSYNSPLHF	TGTGCCAGCTCACCTCGGACAGTCTCCTATAATTCACCCCTCCACTTT
TRBJ1-6	many	14	TRBD1	TRBV5-5	CASSWDRVESPLHF	TGTGCCAGCAGCTGGGACAGGGTAGAATCACCCCTCCACTTT
TRBJ2-1	many	13	-	TRBV24-1	CATRPRLVDEQFF	TGTGCCACCCGTCCCCGACTAGTAGATGAGCAGTTCTTC
TRBJ2-3	many	14	-	TRBV6-2/TRBV6-3	CASSYLASTDTQYF	TGTGCCAGCAGTTACCTGGCTAGCACAGATACGCAGTATTTT
TRBJ1-2	-	15	-	TRBV6-5	CASSYSNVATGGYTF	TGTGCCAGCAGTTACTCGAATGTTGCCACTGGTGGCTACACCTTC
TRBJ2-3	-	13	-	TRBV19	CASSTITPDTQYF	TGTGCCAGTAGTACAATCACCCCGGATACGCAGTATTTT
TRBJ1-1	many	13	-	TRBV6-6	CASSDPQKRAAFF	TGTGCCAGCAGTGACCCACAGAAGCGGGCCGCTTTCTTT
TRBJ2-1	few	15	TRBD2	TRBV20-1	CSADSGRAAYNEQFF	TGCAGTGCTGATAGCGGGAGGGCCGCCTACAATGAGCAGTTCTTC
TRBJ2-1	many	11	-	TRBV6-2/TRBV6-3	CASRTHNEQFF	TGTGCCAGCAGAACACACAATGAGCAGTTCTTC
TRBJ2-1	many	15	-	TRBV9	CASSVEGRIYNEQFF	TGTGCCAGCAGCGTAGAAGGGCGGATCTACAATGAGCAGTTCTTC
TRBJ2-2	-	15	TRBD1	TRBV18	CASSPRTGDHGELFF	TGTGCCAGCTCACCACGGACAGGGGACCACGGGGAGCTGTTTTTT
TRBJ2-7	many	11	-	TRBV7-9	CASTDTYEQYF	TGTGCCAGCACCGACACCTACGAGCAGTACTTC
TRBJ1-2	few	15	-	TRBV3-1	CASSQAGRPNYGYTF	TGTGCCAGCAGCCAAGCGGGCAGACCTAACTATGGCTACACCTTC
TRBJ2-2	-	15	TRBD2	TRBV5-1	CASSPTSANTGELFF	TGCGCCAGCAGCCCGACTAGCGCGAACACCGGGGAGCTGTTTTTT
TRBJ2-3	few	14	-	TRBV24-1	CATGDRRRADTQYF	TGTGCCACCGGAGACCGCCGGCGAGCAGATACGCAGTATTTT
TRBJ2-1	few	15	TRBD2	TRBV20-1	CSARGWGLAENEQFF	TGCAGTGCTAGAGGCTGGGGACTAGCGGAGAATGAGCAGTTCTTC
TRBJ2-1	many	14	TRBD1	TRBV29-1	CSVRPGQGQYEQFF	TGCAGCGTTCGGCCGGGACAGGGGCAATATGAGCAGTTCTTC
TRBJ2-7	-	15	-	TRBV11-2	CASSLAGARMAVEYF	TGTGCCAGCAGCTTAGCTGGAGCCCGAATGGCGGTGGAGTACTTC
TRBJ2-1	-	19	TRBD2	TRBV4-2	CASSPGASGRRSSYNEQFF	TGTGCCAGCAGCCCCGGGGCTAGCGGGAGGAGAAGCTCCTACAATGAGCAGTTCTTC
TRBJ2-3	many	15	TRBD2	TRBV7-8	CASSLPRLAADTQYF	TGTGCCAGCAGCTTACCGAGACTAGCGGCAGATACGCAGTATTTT
TRBJ1-5	-	16	-	TRBV6-1	CASSPRGADGNQPQHF	TGTGCCAGCAGCCCTCGGGGGGCGGATGGCAATCAGCCCCAGCATTTT
TRBJ2-7	few	15	-	TRBV3-1	CASSQDPTGAYEQYF	TGTGCCAGCAGCCAAGACCCGACAGGAGCCTACGAGCAGTACTTC
TRBJ2-3	-	16	TRBD2	TRBV10-1	CASSEVAGEYTDTQYF	TGCGCCAGCAGTGAGGTAGCGGGGGAGTACACAGATACGCAGTATTTT
TRBJ2-6	few	15	-	TRBV7-2	CASSLVASRANVLTF	TGTGCCAGCAGCTTAGTGGCCTCGAGGGCCAACGTCCTGACTTTC
TRBJ1-1	many	12	-	TRBV6-2/TRBV6-3	CASSTVLAEAFF	TGTGCCAGCAGCACAGTCCTAGCTGAAGCTTTCTTT
TRBJ2-7	few	13	-	TRBV2	CASNGGEPYEQYF	TGTGCCAGCAACGGGGGTGAGCCCTACGAGCAGTACTTC
TRBJ2-3	many	14	TRBD2	TRBV29-1	CSVGLAGDPSRLYF	TGCAGCGTCGGACTAGCGGGAGACCCTTCCCGACTGTATTTT
TRBJ1-1	few	11	-	TRBV20-1	CSGQRNTEAFF	TGCAGTGGTCAGAGGAACACTGAAGCTTTCTTT
TRBJ2-3	once	14	-	TRBV4-1	CASSRGTSTDTQYF	TGCGCCAGCAGCCGAGGGACTAGCACAGATACGCAGTATTTT
TRBJ2-1	-	19	TRBD2	TRBV20-1	CSARGWLAGVPVILNEQFF	TGCAGTGCTAGGGGGTGGCTAGCGGGAGTTCCCGTTATCTTAAATGAGCAGTTCTTC
TRBJ2-3	many	12	-	TRBV27	CASRGSTDTQYF	TGTGCCAGCAGGGGGAGCACAGATACGCAGTATTTT
TRBJ2-1	few	12	-	TRBV20-1	CSATREHREQFF	TGCAGTGCTACCCGGGAACATCGAGAGCAGTTCTTC
TRBJ1-4	-	17	-	TRBV6-2/TRBV6-3	CASSYSQGGQSREKLFF	TGTGCCAGCAGTTATTCACAGGGCGGCCAGTCTCGGGAAAAACTGTTTTTT
TRBJ1-1	-	14	-	TRBV6-6	CASSYSQGTTEAFF	TGTGCCAGCAGTTACTCTCAGGGGACAACTGAAGCTTTCTTT
TRBJ1-6	-	14	-	TRBV5-1	CASSDGFGNLPLHF	TGCGCCAGCAGCGACGGGTTTGGTAATTTACCCCTCCACTTT
TRBJ2-1	few	13	TRBD1	TRBV29-1	CSAAGTGRNEQFF	TGCAGCGCTGCCGGGACAGGGAGAAATGAGCAGTTCTTC
TRBJ2-1	many	14	-	TRBV29-1	CSAGVGASNNEQFF	TGCAGCGCTGGGGTAGGGGCTAGTAACAATGAGCAGTTCTTC
TRBJ2-5	-	13	-	TRBV10-3	CAISDGNEETQYF	TGTGCCATCAGTGACGGCAATGAGGAGACCCAGTACTTC